The TCR beta chain under discussion was sequenced for a study of T-cell memory formation after mild COVID-19. Across the study: TCR clusters mostly belonged to single donors.

This clonotype was observed a handful of times. Its antigen is not known. TCR alpha and TCR beta cDNA libraries carrying sample barcodes and UMIs were produced by 5'RACE using constant-segment primers. TCRdb re-analysed the 5' RACE reads in MiXCR, keeping a single row per CDR3 protein. Of under 550,000 distinct CDR3 sequences listed, approximately 19% were seen once; the top ten hold about a fifth. The CDR3 covers 14 residues. V was cut by 1 base and J by 7 bases, with 13 bases left in between. Germline assignment: CDR1 LGHDT and CDR2 YNNKEL (reference sequence). Study observations and caveats: Some clones that responded turned up in pre-infection memory, which suggests that cross-reactive memory joined in.

The rearrangement uses TRBV3-1 and TRBJ1-1; D uncertain. The TCR was taken from a man younger than 35 who had mild COVID-19 (a few samples of this study predate the infection). Cell type and time point are not known. The sequencing sample was made of PBMCs or a T cell subset sorted from them (not recorded which). CDR3 amino acids: CASSQGRVAREAFF. CDR3 nucleotide sequence: TGTGCCAGCAGCCAAGGTCGGGTCGCTCGTGAAGCTTTCTTT.